This T cell receptor beta chain was identified in a study of blood T cell repertoires in COVID-19. Study overall: In each case, the material was cDNA or gDNA derived from T cells, B-cell-depleted T cells, or PBMCs.

The authors' processing: Estimation of nucleated cell counts was performed using reference gene primer amplification. The assay was immunoSEQ multiplex PCR, and TCRdb's table has in-frame clones only and misses some. V and J calls and clone size are as listed in that table; D and trimming were resolved from the DNA. The table shows 150,000 or so clones, with approximately 90% occurring only once. The sequence was obtained from a man between 50 and 59 years old who had recovered from COVID-19. What was sequenced was PBMCs or T cells enriched from blood (not recorded which).

CDR3 sequence reads: CASSPLGQGANTIYF. The DNA for the CDR3 is TGTGCCAGCTCACCCCTCGGACAGGGGGCAAACACCATATATTTT. The V call is TRBV18, the J call TRBJ1-3, with 11 bases aligning to TRBD1. Trimming at V came to 3 bases and at J to 6 bases, leaving 4 bases not matched to a gene. This CDR3 contains 15 residues. Per the germline V gene, CDR1 is KGHSH and CDR2 is LQKENI.